The 31 T cell receptor beta chains below come from one sample, sequenced in a study of Graves' ophthalmopathy and Graves' hyperthyroidism. As the template, RNA transcripts were used to amplify TCR beta CDR3 regions. First-round RT-PCR relied on HTBI primers, and a second-round multiplex PCR came next. TCRdb re-analysed the multiplex PCR reads in MiXCR, keeping a single row per CDR3 protein. The data show 200,000 to 250,000 distinct CDR3 sequences, around 50% seen once. The specimen sequenced was peripheral blood. These TCRs come from an adult man with Graves' ophthalmopathy.

V is TRBV2 and J is TRBJ1-5; D not resolved. V was pared by 7 bases and J by 3 bases, with 10 bases between. The CDR3 consists of 13 residues. Germline lookup yields CDR1 SNHLY and CDR2 FYNNEI. The CDR3 coding sequence is TGTGCCAGCACCCTCGGCCCCAATCAGCCCCAGCATTTT. This encodes CASTLGPNQPQHF.

The genes are TRBV6-4 and TRBJ1-1, with D possibly being TRBD1 (6 bases). This CDR3 has 14 residues. Germline CDR1 MRHNA, CDR2 SNTAGT. V was trimmed by 0 bases and J by 5 bases, leaving 10 bases between them. The CDR3 region is CASSDSGGKTEAFF. Written as DNA, the CDR3 is TGTGCCAGCAGTGACTCTGGGGGCAAGACTGAAGCTTTCTTT.

This clonotype was seen more than once but under ten times. The chain links TRBV29-1 to TRBJ2-2; D remains unclear. The CDR3 runs to 11 residues. Germline CDR1 reads SQVTM; CDR2 reads ANQGSEA. V was clipped by 7 bases and J by 7 bases, with 10 bases between them. The CDR3 DNA reads TGCAGCGCGCTCGTCCACGGGGAGCTGTTTTTT. It is translated as CSALVHGELFF.

This chain uses TRBV7-2 with TRBJ1-2; D gene ambiguous. V was clipped by 1 base and J by 2 bases, with 11 bases between them. Germline V gives CDR1 SGHTA, CDR2 FQGNSA. This CDR3 spans 15 amino acids. In DNA form, the CDR3 reads TGTGCCAGCAGCTTAGATCCGGGCCGAAACTATGGCTACACCTTC. Encoded protein: CASSLDPGRNYGYTF.

The chain uses TRBV7-8 and TRBJ1-4; 8 nucleotides align to TRBD1. Trimming at V came to 5 bases and at J to 6 bases, leaving 5 bases not matched to a gene. The CDR3 loop spans 14 amino acids. Germline assignment: CDR1 SGHVS and CDR2 FQNEAQ. CDR3 sequence: CASSPTGVDEKLFF. The DNA for the CDR3 is TGTGCCAGCAGCCCGACAGGGGTGGATGAAAAACTGTTTTTT.

This clonotype turned up a few times. The rearrangement joins TRBV7-2 to TRBJ1-1; D may be TRBD1 (6 bases). The ends were cut back, 5 bases at V and 3 bases at J, with 16 bases in the middle. CDR3 length: 15 amino acids. Germline CDR1 is SGHTA and CDR2 is FQGNSA. This CDR3 is CASSLGGGVDTEAFF. The CDR3 coding sequence is TGTGCCAGCAGCCTCGGAGGGGGGGTCGACACTGAAGCTTTCTTT.

The CDR3 protein is CASSLAYEWGLADHTGELFF. DNA of the CDR3: TGTGCCAGCAGTTTAGCGTATGAGTGGGGACTAGCGGACCACACCGGGGAGCTGTTTTTT. The chain employs TRBV12-3 or TRBV12-4 and TRBJ2-2; TRBD2 matches 11 bases. V lost 0 bases, J lost 3 bases, and 12 bases stayed unmatched. This CDR3 contains 20 residues.

This clonotype was counted many times. The DNA of the CDR3 is TGTGCCAGCTCCGCAGGGAACACTGAAGCTTTCTTT. This sequence encodes CASSAGNTEAFF. The chain joins TRBV2 to TRBJ1-1, with D uncertain. Germline V CDR1 and CDR2: SNHLY, FYNNEI. The CDR3 is 12 residues long. The V end lost 8 bases, the J end lost 1 base, and 8 bases lay between the germline ends.

This clonotype was detected only a few times. This rearrangement joins TRBV29-1 to TRBJ2-7; D gene unclear. Trimming removed 5 bases from V and 4 bases from J, with 12 bases in between. Germline V CDR1 and CDR2: SQVTM, ANQGSEA. CDR3 size: 12 residues. This chain's CDR3 is CSVTKGPYEQYF. DNA for the CDR3: TGCAGCGTTACGAAAGGGCCTTACGAGCAGTACTTC.

This clonotype occurred a few times. V gene TRBV6-1 combines with J gene TRBJ1-2; TRBD1 is a possible D gene (5 bases). The CDR3 loop spans 16 amino acids. The germline V gene encodes CDR1 MNHNS and CDR2 SASEGT. The V gene lost 5 bases and the J gene lost 0 bases, with 16 bases spanning the gap. CDR3 sequence reads: CASSLSGRIANYGYTF. For the CDR3, the DNA is TGTGCCAGCAGTCTATCGGGACGGATCGCTAACTATGGCTACACCTTC.

Concerning this clonotype itself: This may be a read error, as it is one base from a much larger clone. This chain uses TRBV7-6 with TRBJ1-5, with a weak D call TRBD1 (5 bases). The CDR3 covers 14 residues. Germline-derived CDR1 and CDR2 are SGHVS and FNYEAQ. The CDR3: CASSLAGVGQPRHF. In DNA, the CDR3 is TGTGCCAGCAGCTTAGCAGGGGTCGGTCAGCCCCGGCATTTT.

This chain joins TRBV9 and TRBJ1-4, with D perhaps matching TRBD1 (5 bases). The CDR3 length is 14 residues. Germline V gene lookup returns CDR1 SGDLS and CDR2 YYNGEE. Trimming stripped 4 bases from V and 2 bases from J, with 9 bases between. For the CDR3, the DNA is TGTGCCAGCAGCCCTCGGGGGACTAATGAAAAACTGTTTTTT. The encoded protein is CASSPRGTNEKLFF.

This clonotype has a handful of counts. The rearrangement joins TRBV29-1 to TRBJ2-6; D is unresolved. The CDR3 totals 14 residues. Germline CDR1 is SQVTM and CDR2 is ANQGSEA. V lost 2 bases, J lost 0 bases, and 5 bases lay in between. The CDR3 nucleotides read TGCAGCGTTGAAAGGAGCTCTGGGGCCAACGTCCTGACTTTC. The encoded protein is CSVERSSGANVLTF. The full variable domain, with the rest looked up from reference TRBV29-1 and TRBJ2-6, is SAVISQKPSRDICQRGTSLTIQCQVDSQVTMMFWYRQQPGQSLTLIATANQGSEATYESGFVIDKFPISRPNLTFSTLTVSNMSPEDSSIYLCSVERSSGANVLTFGAGSRLTVL.

The chain is built from TRBV10-3 and TRBJ1-6; a weak D match, TRBD1 (5 bases). Germline V gene sequence: CDR1 ENHRY, CDR2 SYGVKD. Trimming shortened V by 2 bases and J by 6 bases, and 14 bases separated the two germline ends. This CDR3 region has 16 residues. The chain's CDR3 is CAISEPRDDFNSPLHF. CDR3 sequence (DNA): TGTGCCATCAGTGAGCCGAGGGACGACTTTAATTCACCCCTCCACTTT.

This clonotype was recorded at least ten times. The chain couples TRBV7-2 to TRBJ2-2, with D perhaps TRBD2 (5 bases). CDR1 is SGHTA and CDR2 is FQGNSA in the germline V gene. The CDR3 covers 15 residues. With 5 bases removed from V and 8 bases from J, the gap between germline ends came to 18 bases. In DNA, the CDR3 is TGTGCCAGCAGCACATTTACTCTAGCATCTGGGGAGCTGTTTTTT. It is translated as CASSTFTLASGELFF.

The chain's CDR3 is CASSLNEADTQYF. DNA for the CDR3: TGTGCCAGCAGCTTAAATGAGGCAGATACGCAGTATTTT. This chain connects TRBV7-3 to TRBJ2-3; D gene ambiguous. Germline assignment: CDR1 SGHTA and CDR2 FQGTGA. The CDR3 loop spans 13 amino acids. Trimming left V 1 base short and J 4 bases short, with 6 bases between.

The chain is built from TRBV20-1 and TRBJ2-1; 8 nucleotides agree with TRBD2. Looked up from germline, CDR1 is DFQATT and CDR2 is SNEGSKA (reference sequence). The CDR3 length is 14 residues. The V segment lost 2 bases and the J segment 6 bases; nucleotides outside the gene matches: 6. The CDR3 coding sequence is TGCAGTGCTAGACGGCTAGCGGGCTTCAATGAGCAGTTCTTC. This codes for CSARRLAGFNEQFF.

This clonotype was recorded at least ten times. The CDR3 DNA is TGTGCCACCAGCAGGAGGAGGGACTCACCCCTCCACTTT. Translated, it gives CATSRRRDSPLHF. V is TRBV15 and J is TRBJ1-6; D possibly corresponds to TRBD1 (5 bases). Germline-derived CDR1 and CDR2 are LNHNV and YYDKDF (reference sequence). The V end was cut by 3 bases, the J end by 10 bases, with 10 bases between. The CDR3 has 13 residues. Based on the CDR3 plus reference TRBV15 and TRBJ1-6, the full variable domain is DAMVIQNPRYQVTQFGKPVTLSCSQTLNHNVMYWYQQKSSQAPKLLFHYYDKDFNNEADTPDNFQSRRPNTSFCFLDIRSPGLGDTAMYLCATSRRRDSPLHFGNGTRLTVT.

The genes are TRBV20-1 and TRBJ2-7; D gene uncertain. The germline V gene encodes CDR1 DFQATT and CDR2 SNEGSKA (reference sequence). The V and J ends lost 3 bases and 0 bases respectively, with 9 bases between them. The CDR3 totals 13 residues. The CDR3 DNA follows: TGCAGTGCTAGGACTCCGAGCTCCTACGAGCAGTACTTC. Amino acid sequence: CSARTPSSYEQYF.

The chain links TRBV7-9 to TRBJ2-5; 9 bases map to TRBD2. The V and J ends lost 3 bases and 3 bases, in that order; junction bases with no gene match: 5. CDR3 length: 15 residues. CDR1 is SEHNR, CDR2 FQNEAQ, per germline (reference sequence). The CDR3 region has the DNA TGTGCCAGCAGCTTCGGCGGGGGGGAGAAAGAGACCCAGTACTTC. Translation gives CASSFGGGEKETQYF.

The CDR3 here is CASSGGAGTDTQYF. In DNA, the CDR3 is TGTGCCAGTTCAGGGGGCGCTGGCACAGATACGCAGTATTTT. The V call is TRBV7-9, the J call TRBJ2-3, with TRBD1 identical over 8 bases. Trimming at V came to 9 bases and at J to 1 base, leaving 6 bases not matched to a gene. The CDR3 totals 14 residues. CDR1 is SEHNR and CDR2 is FQNEAQ in the germline V gene (reference sequence).

On this clonotype: One base away lies a much larger clone, so this may be a sequencing read error. The chain joins TRBV25-1 to TRBJ2-5; 9 nucleotides align to TRBD2. Trimming cost V 3 bases and J 4 bases; bases outside gene matches: 21. Germline CDR1 MGHDK, CDR2 SYGVNS. The CDR3 spans 20 residues. The chain's CDR3 is CASSDFGRIAGDLYRETQYF. In DNA form, the CDR3 reads TGTGCCAGCAGTGACTTCGGCCGGATAGCGGGAGACCTGTACCGAGAGACCCAGTACTTC.

The chain couples TRBV24-1 to TRBJ2-2; TRBD2 agrees at 7 bases. In germline, CDR1 is KGHDR, CDR2 SFDVKD. The CDR3 runs 20 residues. J was trimmed by 5 bases and V by 0 bases; bases with no gene match: 17. The CDR3 loop reads CATSDLQSTGLRVRTGELFF. DNA of the CDR3: TGTGCCACCAGTGATTTGCAGTCGACGGGACTACGTGTCAGGACCGGGGAGCTGTTTTTT.

The chain links TRBV7-2 to TRBJ2-7; no clear D. The CDR3 covers 15 residues. The germline V gene has CDR1 SGHTA and CDR2 FQGNSA. V was shortened by 6 bases and J by 4 bases, with 19 bases between the two germline ends. CDR3 bases: TGTGCCAGCAGACCCCCTCCGCGCGGCGGTTACGAGCAGTACTTC. Encoded protein: CASRPPPRGGYEQYF. The whole variable domain, remainder taken from reference TRBV7-2 and TRBJ2-7, is GAGVSQSPSNKVTEKGKDVELRCDPISGHTALYWYRQSLGQGLEFLIYFQGNSAPDKSGLPSDRFSAERTGGSVSTLTIQRTQQEDSAVYLCASRPPPRGGYEQYFGPGTRLTVT.

This clonotype was seen at least ten times. The V call is TRBV7-8, the J call TRBJ2-2, with D tentatively TRBD1 (6 bases). CDR1 and CDR2 from the germline V gene are SGHVS and FQNEAQ. The CDR3 consists of 14 residues. V lost 1 base, J lost 5 bases, and 8 bases lay in between. CDR3: CASSLGGTTGELFF. CDR3 coding DNA: TGTGCCAGCAGCTTAGGGGGGACAACCGGGGAGCTGTTTTTT.

The chain couples TRBV7-6 to TRBJ2-7, with 8 bases identical to TRBD2. Germline CDR1 SGHVS, CDR2 FNYEAQ. Trimming removed 4 bases from V and 2 bases from J; junction bases left unmatched: 16. The CDR3 length is 18 residues. CDR3 coding DNA: TGTGCCAGCAGCTCCTTTAGCCGGGTCCGGGGGGGTACCTACGAGCAGTACTTC. It encodes CASSSFSRVRGGTYEQYF.

The chain uses TRBV4-1 and TRBJ1-3; D gene unclear. Trimming stripped 3 bases from V and 0 bases from J, with 12 bases between. Germline loops: CDR1 MGHRA, CDR2 YSYEKL. This CDR3 has 16 amino acids. In nucleotides, the CDR3 is TGCGCCAGCAGCCAGTTACGGGTCCTCTCTGGAAACACCATATATTTT. Translated: CASSQLRVLSGNTIYF.

This clonotype was counted between two and nine times. V usage is TRBV20-1 and J usage is TRBJ1-3; D remains unclear. Germline V gene lookup returns CDR1 DFQATT and CDR2 SNEGSKA (reference sequence). With 2 bases removed from V and 0 bases from J, the gap between germline ends came to 8 bases. The CDR3 consists of 14 residues. CDR3 residues: CSARNLISGNTIYF. CDR3 nucleotide sequence: TGCAGTGCTAGAAATCTGATCTCTGGAAACACCATATATTTT.

This clonotype has just a few counts. The CDR3, as DNA: TGCAGCGTCCCAGAGACAGTACGGAGCTATGGCTACACCTTC. The encoded protein is CSVPETVRSYGYTF. This chain uses TRBV29-1 with TRBJ1-2; D is perhaps TRBD1 (5 bases). In germline, CDR1 is SQVTM, CDR2 ANQGSEA. V dropped 6 bases and J dropped 4 bases, with 18 bases sitting between them. The CDR3 has 14 amino acids.

The chain employs TRBV9 and TRBJ2-7; either TRBD1 or TRBD2 may supply D (5 bases each). The length of the CDR3 is 11 residues. The V end was cut by 5 bases, the J end by 9 bases, with 12 bases between. In germline, CDR1 is SGDLS, CDR2 YYNGEE. CDR3 in DNA: TGTGCCAGCAGAGGGACGGGAAGGCAGTACTTC. It encodes CASRGTGRQYF.

The chain couples TRBV7-9 to TRBJ1-5; 9 nucleotides match TRBD1. J gave up 7 bases and V 5 bases, and 9 bases lay outside the gene matches. This CDR3 spans 15 amino acids. CDR1 SEHNR and CDR2 FQNEAQ come from the germline V gene (reference sequence). CDR3 in amino acids: CASSTSGTGLQPQHF. The CDR3 DNA is TGTGCCAGCAGCACCTCCGGGACAGGGCTGCAGCCCCAGCATTTT. The complete variable domain, with remaining parts taken from reference TRBV7-9 and TRBJ1-5, reads DTGVSQNPRHKITKRGQNVTFRCDPISEHNRLYWYRQTLGQGPEFLTYFQNEAQLEKSRLLSDRFSAERPKGSFSTLEIQRTEQGDSAMYLCASSTSGTGLQPQHFGDGTRLSIL.